This T cell receptor beta chain was obtained from a study of identical twins (dated by TCRdb to 2015 to 2016). With respect to the entire study: To test whether fetal clonotypes persist, this study deep-sequenced TCR alpha and beta repertoires from monozygotic twins, from unrelated adults of various ages, and from cord blood. To rule out contamination, replicate twin experiments were performed at different times with different library preparation protocols.

Study-wide conclusions, independent of this receptor: Conclusions relied on cross-sectional statistical analysis, since the same donors could not be followed over many years. Out-of-frame TCR alpha sharing in monozygotic twins was systematically underestimated by recombination models, whereas sharing between unrelated individuals was in agreement with the recombination models. Compared with coincidental sharing between unrelated individuals, an excess of low generation-probability sequences was observed among out-of-frame TCR alpha sequences shared between twins. Invariant T cells such as MAIT and iNKT could partly confound zero-insertion analyses, though diverse VJ usage argued against this for most clonotypes. Fewer insertions were carried by abundant cord blood beta clonotypes, a similar but weaker trend appeared in young adult naive repertoires, and no such trend appeared in memory repertoires. In beta out-of-frame sequences, excess twin sharing was weaker, because having fewer shared sequences lowered the signal-to-noise ratio.

The CDR1 and CDR2 encoded by the germline V gene are SGHTA and FQGNSA. The CDR3 runs 17 residues from the cysteine to the phenylalanine. Only the CDR3 DNA is retained, 51 bases long and in frame from the first base. V is trimmed back by 6 bases and J by 7 bases, and the junction contains 16 bases that no gene match accounts for. Only healthy Caucasian donors were included. Three pairs of female monozygotic twins, all aged roughly 18 to 29 years, were included in the twin cohort. The RNA used for TCR libraries was isolated from peripheral blood mononuclear cells. The library was built by means of 5' RACE. Data came from an Illumina HiSeq 2000. A universal primer binding site was introduced by template switching, and a unique molecular identifier was present in the final cDNA, enabling accurate counting of TCR cDNA molecules. First-strand cDNA for TCR alpha and beta chains was synthesized from specific primers in the conserved constant-segment region. To control for contamination, every cDNA library was double barcoded, receiving both a SMART-Mk sample barcode and Illumina barcodes. TruSeq adapter sequences and Illumina sample barcodes were added in two successive PCR steps. The Illumina HiSeq platform was used with custom primers to sequence TCR alpha and beta cDNA libraries. Per the original workflow: Raw reads were processed with MiGEC to extract unique molecular identifiers, and MiXCR was used to determine CDR3 positions. For each individual, recombination models were inferred using an EM algorithm with the repgenHMM and IGoR tools. The tcR package in R was used for shared clonotype analysis, with sharing normalized by the product of cloneset sizes. To study raw recombination without the effects of thymic and clonal selection, out-of-frame nonproductive sequences were analyzed. TCRdb handled the public reads itself, with Q25 trimming in fastp and clone calling in MiXCR, and kept productive beta chains. Rows with a matching CDR3 protein are joined into one entry that keeps the most common DNA and genes. Clone size and V and J calls follow TCRdb, not the original study. This sample gives some 760,000 distinct CDR3 sequences in total; roughly 18% of them show up just once. The ten biggest clones cover approximately 14% of the sample.

This clonotype was picked up one time. Its antigen is currently not known. Per-base quality was not reported, and no clone a single base away is much larger than it. One read represents weak support. These data were also filed under a second study, of T cells expressing NK-cell markers. The second study also describes: In sorted CD3+CD56+NKG2C+, CD3+CD56+NKG2C- and CD3+CD56-NKG2C+ T-cell subsets from about 8 donors, TCR beta-chain repertoires were profiled. Seven of the eight sequenced donors were HCMV-seropositive and one was HCMV-seronegative. To restrict sorting to alphabetaTCR-expressing T cells, an anti-gammadeltaTCR antibody was added in several experiments. In over 5 donors, the dominant CD3+CD56+NKG2C+ clonotypes were among the top 10 CD8+ clonotypes and accounted for about 1.0-7.5% of CD8+ T cells. Those dominant clonotypes were again the most abundant among CD3+CD56-NKG2C+ cells in a handful of donors, at about 28.3-65%. Whether the expanded NKG2C-expressing T cell clones were specific for HCMV antigens was left unclear. The eight sequenced donors were randomly selected healthy volunteers, three men and five women. A commercial ELISA kit detecting HCMV-specific IgG in serum was used to determine HCMV serostatus. For more than 5 donors, unsorted PBMC were also used to sequence bulk peripheral blood T-cell repertoires. MIGEC was used to demultiplex reads and group the reads by UMI, and MiTCR was used to assemble and quantify clonotypes. To remove erroneous sequences, TCR cDNA sequences were retained only when supported by two or more reads. The tcR package was used for downstream repertoire analysis, and clonotypes were matched across fractions by CDR3 nucleotide sequence plus V segment. VDJmatch was used to annotate antigen specificity against VDJdb, with one amino acid substitution allowed in CDR3.

The V and J segments used are TRBV7-2 and TRBJ2-1, and 9 bases in between align with TRBD2. The sample consisted of PBMCs. The TCR comes from a woman under 30 in good health. The DNA reads TGTGCCAGCAGTCGGATTAGCGGGGGAGTACTTCGGAATGAGCAGTTCTTC. This encodes CASSRISGGVLRNEQFF.